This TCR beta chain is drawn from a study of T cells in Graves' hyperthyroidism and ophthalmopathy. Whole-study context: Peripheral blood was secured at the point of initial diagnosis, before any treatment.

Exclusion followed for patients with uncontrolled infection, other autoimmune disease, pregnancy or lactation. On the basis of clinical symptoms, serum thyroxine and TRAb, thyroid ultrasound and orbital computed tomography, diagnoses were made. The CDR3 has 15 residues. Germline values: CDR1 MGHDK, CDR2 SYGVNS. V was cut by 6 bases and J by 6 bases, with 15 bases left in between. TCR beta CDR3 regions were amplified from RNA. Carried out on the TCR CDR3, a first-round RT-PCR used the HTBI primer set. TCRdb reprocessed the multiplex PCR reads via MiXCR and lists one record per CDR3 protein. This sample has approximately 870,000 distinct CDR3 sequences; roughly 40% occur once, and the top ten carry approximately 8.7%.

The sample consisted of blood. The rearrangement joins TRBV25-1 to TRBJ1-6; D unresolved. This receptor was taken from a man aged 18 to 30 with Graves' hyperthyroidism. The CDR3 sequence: CASSWGGRVNSPLHF. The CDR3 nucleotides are TGTGCCAGCAGCTGGGGAGGCAGAGTTAATTCACCCCTCCACTTT.